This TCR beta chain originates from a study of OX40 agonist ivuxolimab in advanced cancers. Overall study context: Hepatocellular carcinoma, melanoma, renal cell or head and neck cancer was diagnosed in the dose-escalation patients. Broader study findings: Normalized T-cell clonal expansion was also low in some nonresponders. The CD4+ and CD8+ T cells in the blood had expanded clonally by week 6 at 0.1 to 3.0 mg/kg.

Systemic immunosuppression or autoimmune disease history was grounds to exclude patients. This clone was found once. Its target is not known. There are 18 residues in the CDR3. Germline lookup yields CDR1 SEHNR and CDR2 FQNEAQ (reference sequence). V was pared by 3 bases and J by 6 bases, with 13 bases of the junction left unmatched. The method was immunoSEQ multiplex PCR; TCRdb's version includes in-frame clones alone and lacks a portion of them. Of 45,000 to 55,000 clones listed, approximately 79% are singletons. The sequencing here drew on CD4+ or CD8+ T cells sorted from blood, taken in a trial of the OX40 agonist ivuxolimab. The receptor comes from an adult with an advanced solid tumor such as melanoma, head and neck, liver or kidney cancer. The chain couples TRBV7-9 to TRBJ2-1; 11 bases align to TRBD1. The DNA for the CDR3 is TGTGCCAGCAGCTTTTGGGTACGGGACAGGGGGAAGGCCAATGAGCAGTTCTTC. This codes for CASSFWVRDRGKANEQFF. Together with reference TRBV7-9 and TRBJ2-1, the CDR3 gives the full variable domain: DTGVSQNPRHKITKRGQNVTFRCDPISEHNRLYWYRQTLGQGPEFLTYFQNEAQLEKSRLLSDRFSAERPKGSFSTLEIQRTEQGDSAMYLCASSFWVRDRGKANEQFFGPGTRLTVL.